This is a list of T cell receptor beta chains from one sample in a study of blood T cell repertoires in COVID-19. Some clones are missing from TCRdb's copy, which holds only in-frame ones; the method was immunoSEQ multiplex PCR. The sample comprises a few hundred thousand clones, approximately 87% of which are singletons, and 3% to 3.5% rests with the top ten. Sequenced input: PBMCs or T cells enriched from blood (not recorded which). Receptor source: a woman in her forties or fifties in a cohort exposed to, infected with or recovered from COVID-19 (not recorded which). Each CDR3 is given with its conserved first and last residue. Each record gives: clone size, V gene, J gene, D gene, CDR3 DNA, CDR3 protein. A D gene is named only where the DNA matches it firmly. The listing skips clone size in some rows; elsewhere it reads once, few, many or a size class.

once	TRBV7-8	TRBJ2-5	TRBD1	TGTGCCAGCACCCAGGGGGCGGCTAGCATTCAAGAGACCCAGTACTTC	CASTQGAASIQETQYF
NA	TRBV4-2	TRBJ1-4	NA	TGTGCCAGCAGCCAAGACCGGGTTACTAATGAAAAACTGTTTTTT	CASSQDRVTNEKLFF
few	TRBV7-2	TRBJ2-7	NA	TGTGCCAGCAGCGCAAAGAGTGGCATCGGACAAGGGGCTTCCTACGAGCAGTACTTC	CASSAKSGIGQGASYEQYF
NA	TRBV6-5	TRBJ2-7	TRBD2	TGTGCCAGCAGGAAAGAGCGGGGGCAACCCTACGAGCAGTACTTC	CASRKERGQPYEQYF
NA	TRBV5-4	TRBJ2-7	NA	TGTGCCAGCAGCACACGGGACTTTTCCTACGAGCAGTACTTC	CASSTRDFSYEQYF
NA	TRBV13	TRBJ1-4	TRBD1	TGTGCCAGCAGCCCGACAGGGGTAAATGAAAAACTGTTTTTT	CASSPTGVNEKLFF
few	TRBV9	TRBJ2-7	TRBD1	TGTGCCAGCAGCGTAGGCCCCGACAGGGAGTACGAGCAGTACTTC	CASSVGPDREYEQYF
few	TRBV6-5	TRBJ1-2	NA	TGTGCCTTAACATTGGGGCCAGGCAGCACGTATGGCTACACCTTC	CALTLGPGSTYGYTF
NA	TRBV19	TRBJ1-1	NA	TGTGCCAGTAGTATCCTGGGGGCGAACACTGAAGCTTTCTTT	CASSILGANTEAFF
NA	TRBV18	TRBJ2-2	TRBD1	TGTGCCAGCTCACCGACAGGGGACACCGGGGAGCTGTTTTTT	CASSPTGDTGELFF
once	TRBV2	TRBJ1-1	NA	TGTGCCAGCAGTCCACAGGGAATCACTGAAGCTTTCTTT	CASSPQGITEAFF
NA	TRBV7-6	TRBJ2-7	NA	TGTGCCAGCAGCTTAGGGGCGTACGAGCAGTACTTC	CASSLGAYEQYF
NA	TRBV7-9	TRBJ2-1	TRBD1	TGTGCCAGCAGCTCGTGGACAGGCCAATACAATGAGCAGTTCTTC	CASSSWTGQYNEQFF
NA	TRBV5-6	TRBJ1-5	NA	TGTGCCAGCAGCTTGGGGCAGTATAGCAATCAGCCCCAGCATTTT	CASSLGQYSNQPQHF
NA	TRBV3-1/TRBV3-2	TRBJ2-7	NA	TGTGCCAGCAGCCAAGAATGGGACCGGGGGTGCTACGAGCAGTACTTC	CASSQEWDRGCYEQYF
NA	TRBV20-1	TRBJ2-1	TRBD2	TGCAGTGCTAGTGCGCGGGGGGGCCGTTTCAATGAGCAGTTCTTC	CSASARGGRFNEQFF
NA	TRBV12-2	TRBJ1-2	NA	TGTGCAAGTCGCGCAACCACAGGGGAACATGGCTACACCTTC	CASRATTGEHGYTF
NA	TRBV4-1	TRBJ1-1	NA	TGCGCCAGCAGCCAAGTCCGGGGGAACACTGAAGCTTTCTTT	CASSQVRGNTEAFF
few	TRBV10-3	TRBJ1-6	NA	TGTGCCATCAGTGAGTCCCCCCTGCGACAGGTAGAAGATTCACCCCTCCACTTT	CAISESPLRQVEDSPLHF
NA	TRBV7-3	TRBJ2-1	TRBD2	TGTGCCAGCTCCTTAACGGGTAGCGGGGGCCCGAGCTCCTACAATGAGCAGTTCTTC	CASSLTGSGGPSSYNEQFF
NA	TRBV9	TRBJ2-5	NA	TGTGCCAGCAGCGTCTCCGGGTCCGCTCAAGAGACCCAGTACTTC	CASSVSGSAQETQYF
once	TRBV6-5	TRBJ1-3	NA	TGTGCCAGCAGAAGACCTGGCGGCTTGGGAAACACCATATATTTT	CASRRPGGLGNTIYF
NA	TRBV5-4	TRBJ1-4	NA	TGTGCCAGCAGCCGTCGGGATGGGCCCATTCTTTTT	CASSRRDGPILF
NA	TRBV4-3	TRBJ2-7	TRBD2	TGCGCCAGCAGCTACTCCACTAGCGGGCTTACCTACGAGCAGTACTTC	CASSYSTSGLTYEQYF
NA	TRBV5-1	TRBJ2-5	NA	TGCGCCAGCAGCTTGGCCGCTAGCAGGGAGACCCAGTACTTC	CASSLAASRETQYF
NA	TRBV5-1	TRBJ2-7	NA	TGCGCCAGCAGCTCCCAGAAATACGAGCAGTACTTC	CASSSQKYEQYF
NA	TRBV4-3	TRBJ1-4	NA	TGCGCCAGCAGCCAAGGTTACCGGGAAAAACTGTTTTTT	CASSQGYREKLFF
NA	TRBV28	TRBJ1-3	NA	TGTGCCAGCAGTTACGGGTACTCTGGAAACACCATATATTTT	CASSYGYSGNTIYF
NA	TRBV6-2/TRBV6-3	TRBJ1-5	NA	TGTGCCAGCAGTTACTCGGGTGGGGACATGTATAGCAATCAGCCCCAGCATTTT	CASSYSGGDMYSNQPQHF
NA	TRBV7-9	TRBJ2-4	NA	TGTGCCAGCAGCTTAGCGGCGGGGAAAAACATTCAGTACTTC	CASSLAAGKNIQYF
NA	TRBV7-8	TRBJ1-5	NA	TGTGCCAGCAGCTTGGTGGCGCGGAGTGGTCAGCCCCAGCATTTT	CASSLVARSGQPQHF
NA	TRBV2	TRBJ1-5	NA	TGTGCCAGCAGCGCAGACAGGCAAGGGCGCAATCAGCCCCAGCATTTT	CASSADRQGRNQPQHF
NA	TRBV7-6	TRBJ2-7	NA	TGTGCCAGCAGCTTAGAATTTTTAGCGGCCGGGTCCTACGAGCAGTACTTC	CASSLEFLAAGSYEQYF
few	TRBV15	TRBJ1-1	NA	TGTGCCACCAGCAGAGGCGGCATGAACACTGAAGCTTTCTTT	CATSRGGMNTEAFF
NA	TRBV4-3	TRBJ2-7	TRBD2	TGCGCCAGCAGCCAAGATAGAGCGGGGGGGGTCGAGCAGTACTTC	CASSQDRAGGVEQYF
NA	TRBV18	TRBJ2-5	NA	TGTGCCAGCTCACCAGGCAGGGGATCCGAGACCCAGTACTTC	CASSPGRGSETQYF
NA	TRBV24-1	TRBJ1-5	TRBD1	TGTGCCACCAGTGATCTTACAGGGGGCTGGGATCAGCCCCAGCATTTT	CATSDLTGGWDQPQHF
NA	TRBV18	TRBJ2-7	NA	TGTGCCAGCTCACCTCCGATGGGGGGATACGAGCAGTACTTC	CASSPPMGGYEQYF
NA	TRBV7-2	TRBJ1-2	NA	TGTGCCAGCAGCTACCTATATGGCTACACCTTC	CASSYLYGYTF
NA	TRBV4-1	TRBJ2-5	NA	TGCGCCAGCAGCCAAGTCGGGGGGCGGGGAGAGACCCAGTACTTC	CASSQVGGRGETQYF
NA	TRBV12-5	TRBJ1-2	TRBD1	TGTGCTAGTGGGTCCGGGACAGGGGACGGCTACACCTTC	CASGSGTGDGYTF
NA	TRBV20-1	TRBJ1-2	TRBD1	TGCAGTGCTAGTCAGGGGGCGGGCAGCTATGGCTACACCTTC	CSASQGAGSYGYTF
NA	TRBV3-1/TRBV3-2	TRBJ1-1	NA	TGTGCCAGCAGCCAAGGCGGGAGTAGGGACACTGAAGCTTTCTTT	CASSQGGSRDTEAFF
NA	TRBV5-1	TRBJ1-5	NA	TGCGCCAGCAGCAGCGGGATGGACAATCAGCCCCAGCATTTT	CASSSGMDNQPQHF
NA	TRBV5-4	TRBJ1-4	NA	TGTGCCAGCAGCTTGGTAGGGGCTAATGAAAAACTGTTTTTT	CASSLVGANEKLFF
NA	TRBV7-2	TRBJ1-4	NA	TGTGCCAGCAGCTTAGTAAGGGGTGAAAAACTGTTTTTT	CASSLVRGEKLFF
NA	TRBV13	TRBJ1-3	NA	TGTGCCAGCAGCCCCCATCGGGAAGGTTCTGGAAACACCATATATTTT	CASSPHREGSGNTIYF
NA	TRBV7-2	TRBJ1-5	NA	TGTGCCAGCAGCCGACAGAACAATCAGCCCCAGCATTTT	CASSRQNNQPQHF